Shown below are 12 T cell receptor beta chains from a single sample sequenced in a study of blood T cells in healthy people across ages. A second PCR, run for 7 to 11 cycles, used a sample-barcoded 5' primer plus a J-beta primer mix. TCRdb recomputed calls from the 5' RACE reads with MiXCR, one row per CDR3 protein. Among about 1,600,000 distinct CDR3 sequences listed, roughly 40% were seen once. Sequencing was done on a sample of blood. These receptors were obtained from a woman younger than 35 in good health.

This clonotype was seen just once. CDR3 protein: CATSLAGGFYEQFF. The CDR3, as DNA: TGTGCCACATCGCTAGCGGGGGGGTTCTATGAGCAGTTCTTC. The V call is TRBV10-3, the J call TRBJ2-1; the match to TRBD2 covers 12 bases. V dropped 10 bases and J dropped 8; count of bases not matched to a gene: 9. The CDR3 is 14 amino acids. Per the germline V gene, CDR1 is ENHRY and CDR2 is SYGVKD.

The chain couples TRBV7-2 to TRBJ1-1, with D perhaps matching TRBD1 (5 bases). The V gene's germline CDR1 is SGHTA and CDR2 FQGNSA. This CDR3 has 14 amino acids. V was trimmed by 7 bases and J by 5 bases, leaving 17 bases between them. CDR3 DNA: TGTGCCAGCATCACCTGGGGGGGTTGGACTGAAGCTTTCTTT. Amino acid sequence: CASITWGGWTEAFF.

This chain uses TRBV3-1 with TRBJ2-7, with 13 bases aligning to TRBD2. The J call may be mistaken, given a closer DNA end match to TRBJ2-5. The CDR3 covers 17 residues. Germline CDR1 is LGHDT and CDR2 is YNNKEL (reference sequence). The CDR3: CASSLRTSGRGGETQYF. The DNA for the CDR3 is TGTGCCAGCAGCTTACGCACTAGCGGGAGGGGTGGAGAGACCCAGTACTTC.

This clonotype has only a few counts. The V gene is TRBV4-1, the J gene TRBJ2-5, with D perhaps given as TRBD1 or TRBD2 (5 bases each). Germline assignment: CDR1 MGHRA and CDR2 YSYEKL. The CDR3 length is 16 residues. Between the trimmed V and J ends, which lost 0 bases and 0 bases, there was a span of 11 bases. CDR3 in amino acids: CASSQEVREYQETQYF. DNA of the CDR3: TGCGCCAGCAGCCAAGAAGTCAGGGAGTACCAAGAGACCCAGTACTTC.

The chain is built from TRBV6-2 or TRBV6-3 and TRBJ2-7, with D uncertain. This CDR3 contains 12 residues. CDR1 is MNHEY, CDR2 SVGEGT, per germline. With 7 bases removed from V and 4 bases from J, the gap between germline ends came to 11 bases. The CDR3 DNA reads TGTGCCAGCACTGCCTCGGTATACGAGCAGTACTTC. Amino acid sequence: CASTASVYEQYF.

As DNA, the CDR3 is TGTGCCAGCAGTTTAGGCGGGACGGGGAAGCAGTACTTC. Translation gives CASSLGGTGKQYF. The chain has TRBV12-3 or TRBV12-4 and TRBJ2-7; maybe TRBD2 (6 bases). The CDR3 has 13 amino acids. V was cut by 1 base and J by 8 bases, with 12 bases left in between.

J is TRBJ2-7 and V is TRBV6-5, with D possibly being TRBD1 (5 bases). Deletions cut 0 bases from V and 0 bases from J, with 15 bases between. CDR1 is MNHEY and CDR2 is SVGAGI in the germline V gene. The CDR3 consists of 17 residues. CDR3 sequence reads: CASSYSVAGASSYEQYF. The CDR3 DNA follows: TGTGCCAGCAGTTACTCGGTAGCTGGGGCTAGCTCCTACGAGCAGTACTTC.

This sequence joins TRBV28 and TRBJ2-5, with 7 bases fitting TRBD1. Germline CDR1 and CDR2: MDHEN and SYDVKM. The trim removed 8 bases at V and 2 bases at J, leaving 8 bases unmatched. This CDR3 has 14 amino acids. The CDR3 bases are TGTGCCAGCTCAAGAGGGGGCTGTCAAGAGACCCAGTACTTC. This codes for CASSRGGCQETQYF. Filled out from reference TRBV28 and TRBJ2-5, the complete variable domain reads DVKVTQSSRYLVKRTGEKVFLECVQDMDHENMFWYRQDPGLGLRLIYFSYDVKMKEKGDIPEGYSVSREKKERFSLILESASTNQTSMYLCASSRGGCQETQYFGPGTRLLVL.

CDR3 region: CSANQDRGLSTEAFF. The CDR3 nucleotides are TGCAGTGCCAACCAGGACAGGGGATTATCCACTGAAGCTTTCTTT. The chain recombines TRBV20-1 with TRBJ1-1, with TRBD1 identical over 9 bases. The CDR3 spans 15 residues. Germline lookup yields CDR1 DFQATT and CDR2 SNEGSKA (reference sequence). Trimming removed 6 bases from V and 4 bases from J; junction bases left unmatched: 12.

This chain uses TRBV6-2 or TRBV6-3 with TRBJ2-3; the match to TRBD2 covers 7 bases. The CDR3 loop spans 13 amino acids. In germline, CDR1 is MNHEY, CDR2 SVGEGT. J was trimmed by 2 bases and V by 8 bases; bases with no gene match: 4. The CDR3 region is CASGAGYTDTQYF. The CDR3 DNA is TGTGCCAGCGGAGCGGGGTACACAGATACGCAGTATTTT.

This clonotype was seen once. This may arise from a read error, as a much more abundant clone is one base away. The chain combines TRBV7-2 with TRBJ2-4, with TRBD2 matching over 7 bases. Gene TRBJ2-5 matches the end of the DNA better, so the J call may be wrong. The CDR3 contains 15 residues. The germline V gene encodes CDR1 SGHTA and CDR2 FQGNSA. The CDR3 is CVSSFLMPGGETQYF. The CDR3 nucleotides are TGTGTCAGCAGCTTCTTAATGCCGGGGGGAGAGACCCAGTACTTC.

The chain uses TRBV10-3 and TRBJ2-1; 11 nucleotides line up with TRBD2. Trimming took 4 bases from V and 7 from J; bases not matched to a gene: 6. CDR1 is ENHRY and CDR2 is SYGVKD in the germline V gene. The CDR3 extends over 15 amino acids. The CDR3 DNA follows: TGTGCCATCAGTGGGGCTAGCGGGGGGCGGAATGAGCAGTTCTTC. Its translation: CAISGASGGRNEQFF.